A single sample is the source of the 28 T cell receptor beta chains below, sequenced in a study of cytomegalovirus exposure and HLA in healthy donors. The PCR made use of 60 Vbeta and 13 Jbeta primers. TCRdb's copy holds only in-frame clones and misses some; the assay was immunoSEQ multiplex PCR. The sample carries roughly 110,000 clones, about three quarters recorded once. Sequencing used PBMCs. These receptors were obtained from a woman aged 50 to 65 in good health and CMV-seropositive.

The J gene is TRBJ2-3, the V gene TRBV11-3; TRBD1 might be the D (5 bases). Germline V gives CDR1 SGHNT, CDR2 YENEEA. The CDR3 contains 15 residues. V lost 0 bases and J 4 bases, leaving 11 bases between the germline ends. The DNA for the CDR3 is TGTGCCAGCAGCTTAGAGGGCAGGGCGGCAGATACGCAGTATTTT. This sequence encodes CASSLEGRAADTQYF.

The V gene is TRBV7-3, the J gene TRBJ2-2; 7 bases match TRBD2. This CDR3 spans 16 amino acids. The V gene end was trimmed by 1 base and the J gene end by 1 base; junction bases not matched to a gene: 3. Germline V gives CDR1 SGHTA, CDR2 FQGTGA. The CDR3 region has the DNA TGTGCCAGCAGCTTAAATGGACTAGGGAACACCGGGGAGCTGTTTTTT. It codes for CASSLNGLGNTGELFF.

The chain couples TRBV18 to TRBJ1-1, with D uncertain. Germline CDR1 KGHSH, CDR2 LQKENI. This CDR3 has 13 residues. Trimming removed 4 bases from V and 7 bases from J, with 13 bases in between. CDR3 amino acids: CASSLDPGFEAFF. CDR3 DNA: TGTGCCAGCTCACTCGATCCGGGATTTGAAGCTTTCTTT.

This clone has at least ten counts. The genes are TRBV5-6 and TRBJ1-4, with D perhaps matching TRBD1 (5 bases). The V gene lost 3 bases and the J gene lost 5 bases, with 8 bases spanning the gap. This CDR3 has 13 residues. Germline loops: CDR1 SGHDT, CDR2 YYEEEE. The CDR3 DNA follows: TGTGCCAGCAGCTACGACAGAAATGAAAAACTGTTTTTT. Protein: CASSYDRNEKLFF.

The chain combines TRBV4-2 with TRBJ2-1, with 13 positions matching TRBD2. The CDR3 runs to 16 residues. CDR1 LGHNA and CDR2 YNFKEQ come from the germline V gene. V lost 4 bases, J lost 8 bases, and 8 bases stayed unmatched. The CDR3: CASSRGLAGESYEQFF. The DNA of the CDR3 is TGTGCCAGCAGCCGAGGACTAGCGGGGGAGAGCTATGAGCAGTTCTTC.

The chain combines TRBV4-1 with TRBJ2-1; no reliable D call. Germline CDR1 is MGHRA and CDR2 is YSYEKL. The CDR3 is 16 residues long. V lost 0 bases, J lost 0 bases, and 9 bases lay in between. The CDR3 here is CASSQDQVLSYNEQFF. The CDR3 region has the DNA TGCGCCAGCAGCCAAGATCAGGTGCTCTCCTACAATGAGCAGTTCTTC.

CDR3 protein: CASRSRQLAKNIQYF. CDR3 coding DNA: TGTGCCAGCAGGAGTCGACAGCTAGCCAAAAACATTCAGTACTTC. The rearrangement uses TRBV28 and TRBJ2-4; a weak D match, TRBD1 (5 bases). The CDR3 contains 15 residues. Deletions cut 6 bases from V and 0 bases from J, with 12 bases between. CDR1 is MDHEN and CDR2 is SYDVKM in the germline V gene.

To note about this clone: An end of the junction does not agree with germline; a read error may underlie this. The chain links TRBV27 to TRBJ2-7; 11 bases agree with TRBD1. The germline gives CDR1 MNHEY, CDR2 SMNVEV (reference sequence). The CDR3 runs 14 residues. The CDR3 DNA reads TGTGTCAGCAGGGAGGACAGGGGGCGCTTCGAGCAGTACTTC. Its translation: CVSREDRGRFEQYF.

The chain uses TRBV28 and TRBJ1-5, with D possibly matching TRBD1 (6 bases). This CDR3 spans 16 amino acids. Trimming took off 8 bases at V and 3 bases at J, with 20 bases between the two ends. CDR1 and CDR2 from the germline V gene are MDHEN and SYDVKM. This chain's CDR3 is CASRGGGPLINQPQHF. Here the CDR3 DNA reads TGTGCCAGCCGGGGAGGGGGACCGTTGATCAATCAGCCCCAGCATTTT.

This chain connects TRBV7-2 to TRBJ1-4, with D tentatively TRBD1 (5 bases). CDR3 length: 15 amino acids. Between the trimmed V and J ends, which lost 4 bases and 7 bases, there was a span of 16 bases. The germline V gene encodes CDR1 SGHTA and CDR2 FQGNSA. The chain's CDR3 is CASSSGHSGSEKLFF. The DNA for the CDR3 is TGTGCCAGCAGCTCTGGACACTCCGGAAGTGAAAAACTGTTTTTT.

The chain recombines TRBV7-9 with TRBJ1-3; D is unclear. The V gene lost 3 bases and the J gene lost 4 bases, with 10 bases spanning the gap. This CDR3 contains 14 residues. Looked up from germline, CDR1 is SEHNR and CDR2 is FQNEAQ (reference sequence). The CDR3, as DNA: TGTGCCAGCAGCTTGATCTATCAAGGAAACACCATATATTTT. It translates to CASSLIYQGNTIYF.

The rearrangement joins TRBV7-8 to TRBJ2-5; D is ambiguous. Trimming cost V 3 bases and J 5 bases, with 10 bases left between them. This CDR3 contains 13 residues. Germline V CDR1 and CDR2: SGHVS, FQNEAQ. CDR3 DNA: TGTGCCAGCAGCTTTTCGTTGCGGGAGACCCAGTACTTC. Encoded protein: CASSFSLRETQYF. The variable domain in full, completed from reference TRBV7-8 and TRBJ2-5, reads GAGVSQSPRYKVAKRGQDVALRCDPISGHVSLFWYQQALGQGPEFLTYFQNEAQLDKSGLPSDRFFAERPEGSVSTLKIQRTQQEDSAVYLCASSFSLRETQYFGPGTRLLVL.

This clone was counted between two and nine times. The gene calls are TRBV5-4 and TRBJ2-3; 13 bases align to TRBD2. CDR1 and CDR2 (germline): SGHNT, YYREEE (reference sequence). There are 19 residues in the CDR3. V dropped 3 bases and J dropped 5; count of bases not matched to a gene: 15. CDR3 loop: CASSSEPGLAGSRRDTQYF. The CDR3 coding sequence is TGTGCCAGCAGCTCGGAACCGGGACTAGCGGGGAGCCGCCGAGATACGCAGTATTTT.

The chain combines TRBV7-3 with TRBJ1-1, with D possibly TRBD1 on 6 matching bases. Trimming cost V 2 bases and J 1 base, with 8 bases left between them. This CDR3 has 14 amino acids. Germline CDR1 and CDR2: SGHTA and FQGTGA. CDR3 sequence (DNA): TGTGCCAGCAGCTTAGGCAGGGGGAACACTGAAGCTTTCTTT. Translated, it gives CASSLGRGNTEAFF.

This clone was counted only a few times. The V call is TRBV5-1, the J call TRBJ2-2; D remains unclear. The CDR3 totals 15 residues. Germline CDR1 reads SGHRS; CDR2 reads YFSETQ. V was trimmed by 4 bases and J by 1 base, leaving 11 bases between them. CDR3 DNA: TGCGCCAGCAGCCCAGGTTTGGTGAACACCGGGGAGCTGTTTTTT. This encodes CASSPGLVNTGELFF.

This clone was seen just once. This chain links TRBV28 with TRBJ1-5; TRBD1 might be the D (5 bases). Trimming shortened V by 6 bases and J by 7 bases, and 19 bases separated the two germline ends. Germline loops: CDR1 MDHEN, CDR2 SYDVKM. This CDR3 is 15 amino acids long. The CDR3 sequence: CASSQDQGLRQPQHF. Written as DNA, the CDR3 is TGTGCCAGCAGCCAAGACCAGGGACTCAGACAGCCCCAGCATTTT.

The CDR3 DNA reads TGTGCCAACCCTGACAGGAGAAATCAGCCCCAGCATTTT. Its translation is CANPDRRNQPQHF. V and J are TRBV28 and TRBJ1-5; tentatively, D is TRBD1 (6 bases). The germline V and J ends were trimmed by 10 bases and 4 bases, with 14 bases remaining between them. Germline V gene data show CDR1 as MDHEN and CDR2 as SYDVKM. This CDR3 spans 13 amino acids.

The table lists this clone with a few counts. The genes are TRBV18 and TRBJ2-1, with 9 positions matching TRBD2. The CDR3 consists of 15 residues. Trimming took 0 bases from V and 10 from J; bases not matched to a gene: 7. In germline, CDR1 is KGHSH, CDR2 LQKENI. The CDR3 spells CASSPPLAGFGEQFF. CDR3 DNA sequence: TGTGCCAGCTCACCACCTCTAGCGGGGTTTGGGGAGCAGTTCTTC.

The rearrangement uses TRBV7-8 and TRBJ2-7; TRBD1 aligns across 8 bases. Trimming took 1 base from V and 7 from J; bases not matched to a gene: 9. Germline V gene sequence: CDR1 SGHVS, CDR2 FQNEAQ. The CDR3 sequence is 15 residues long. In DNA, the CDR3 is TGTGCCAGCAGCTTAGACAGGGGGGACATCCGAGAGCAGTACTTC. Residues: CASSLDRGDIREQYF. The full variable domain, in which reference TRBV7-8 and TRBJ2-7 provide the parts outside the CDR3, is GAGVSQSPRYKVAKRGQDVALRCDPISGHVSLFWYQQALGQGPEFLTYFQNEAQLDKSGLPSDRFFAERPEGSVSTLKIQRTQQEDSAVYLCASSLDRGDIREQYFGPGTRLTVT.

The chain has TRBV28 and TRBJ2-1; 15 bases match TRBD2. CDR3 length equals 16 residues. The J segment lost 8 bases and the V segment lost 7 bases, leaving 9 bases of the junction unmatched. CDR1 is MDHEN, CDR2 SYDVKM, per germline. The CDR3, as DNA: TGTGCCAGCACCGATTTAGGACTAGCGGGGGGGCATGAGCAGTTCTTC. Its protein is CASTDLGLAGGHEQFF. The variable domain in full, completed from reference TRBV28 and TRBJ2-1, reads DVKVTQSSRYLVKRTGEKVFLECVQDMDHENMFWYRQDPGLGLRLIYFSYDVKMKEKGDIPEGYSVSREKKERFSLILESASTNQTSMYLCASTDLGLAGGHEQFFGPGTRLTVL.

The chain links TRBV4-3 to TRBJ1-1; D is uncertain. Trimming cost V 3 bases and J 1 base, with 3 bases left between them. The CDR3 length is 12 residues. From germline, CDR1 is LGHNA and CDR2 YSLEER. The CDR3 bases are TGCGCCAGCAGCCACCGGAACACTGAAGCTTTCTTT. Its translation is CASSHRNTEAFF.

The CDR3 loop is CASSMRQLNEKLFF. The CDR3 DNA is TGTGCCAGTAGTATGCGACAGCTTAATGAAAAACTGTTTTTT. This chain links TRBV19 with TRBJ1-4; D may be TRBD1 (5 bases). The length of the CDR3 is 14 residues. Germline V gene data show CDR1 as LNHDA and CDR2 as SQIVND (reference sequence). With 3 bases removed from V and 4 bases from J, the gap between germline ends came to 9 bases.

This clone was detected only a few times. The rearrangement links TRBV4-2 to TRBJ1-2; D perhaps matches TRBD1 (5 bases). CDR1 is LGHNA, CDR2 YNFKEQ, per germline. Trimming took off 0 bases at V and 5 bases at J, with 22 bases between the two ends. The CDR3 has 18 amino acids. The chain's CDR3 is CASSQDTFQGQLEYGYTF. The CDR3, as DNA: TGTGCCAGCAGCCAAGATACTTTCCAGGGCCAACTGGAGTATGGCTACACCTTC.

The rearrangement uses TRBV30 and TRBJ2-1; D is possibly TRBD2 (5 bases). The germline V gene has CDR1 GTSNPN and CDR2 SVGIG (reference sequence). Trimming took 0 bases from V and 4 from J, leaving 13 bases between them. The CDR3 length is 15 residues. The CDR3 nucleotides read TGTGCCTGGAGTGTACCCCGGACTGGATACAATGAGCAGTTCTTC. As protein: CAWSVPRTGYNEQFF. Based on the CDR3 plus reference TRBV30 and TRBJ2-1, the full variable domain is SQTIHQWPATLVQPVGSPLSLECTVEGTSNPNLYWYRQAAGRGLQLLFYSVGIGQISSEVPQNLSASRPQDRQFILSSKKLLLSDSGFYLCAWSVPRTGYNEQFFGPGTRLTVL.

The rearrangement links TRBV27 to TRBJ1-5; unclear D gene. The V gene lost 2 bases and the J gene lost 7 bases, with 9 bases spanning the gap. Germline CDR1 and CDR2: MNHEY and SMNVEV (reference sequence). CDR3 size: 13 residues. The DNA for the CDR3 is TGTGCCAGCAGTTTAGGACTAAACCAGCCCCAGCATTTT. As protein: CASSLGLNQPQHF.

The chain employs TRBV6-5 and TRBJ1-1, with 7 bases lining up with TRBD1. CDR3 length: 14 amino acids. The trim removed 6 bases at V and 2 bases at J, leaving 6 bases unmatched. The germline V gene has CDR1 MNHEY and CDR2 SVGAGI. Here the CDR3 DNA reads TGTGCCAGCAGCTTGACAGGGATCAACACTGAAGCTTTCTTT. Protein product: CASSLTGINTEAFF.

V gene TRBV28 combines with J gene TRBJ2-7, with 8 positions matching TRBD2. There are 15 residues in the CDR3. In germline, CDR1 is MDHEN, CDR2 SYDVKM. J lost 7 bases, V lost 3 bases, and 11 bases had no gene match. CDR3 loop: CASSLGGLVGREQYF. DNA of the CDR3: TGTGCCAGCAGTTTGGGGGGACTAGTCGGTAGAGAGCAGTACTTC.

The chain recombines TRBV29-1 with TRBJ2-2; tentatively, D is TRBD2 (5 bases). Germline V gives CDR1 SQVTM, CDR2 ANQGSEA. V was trimmed by 2 bases and J by 5 bases, leaving 15 bases between them. The CDR3 consists of 15 residues. The CDR3 nucleotides are TGCAGCGTTGAACGGGGATTCGGGGTTACCGGGGAGCTGTTTTTT. Translated, it gives CSVERGFGVTGELFF.